The entry below gives a single TCR beta chain sequence along with its context. The sample originates from a study of radiotherapy plus CTLA-4 blockade in lung cancer. At the level of the study: Patients showed objective responses in 15% to 20% of cases and disease control in 25% to 40%.

CDR1 is LGHNA, CDR2 YNFKEQ, per germline. Unmatched junction bases numbered 2, after V lost 3 bases and J lost 4 bases. The CDR3 consists of 15 residues. Assay: immunoSEQ multiplex PCR; the TCRdb copy retains only in-frame clones and omits some. The data show roughly 98,000 clones, over 80% seen once. Sequencing used peripheral blood, obtained from a patient treated with radiotherapy plus ipilimumab. The clonotype comes from a human donor with non-small cell lung cancer that progressed on radiotherapy plus ipilimumab. The chain has TRBV4-2 and TRBJ2-7; 14 bases map to TRBD2. The CDR3 coding sequence is TGTGCCAGCAGCCAGAGACTAGCGGGGGGGTACGAGCAGTACTTC. Protein: CASSQRLAGGYEQYF.